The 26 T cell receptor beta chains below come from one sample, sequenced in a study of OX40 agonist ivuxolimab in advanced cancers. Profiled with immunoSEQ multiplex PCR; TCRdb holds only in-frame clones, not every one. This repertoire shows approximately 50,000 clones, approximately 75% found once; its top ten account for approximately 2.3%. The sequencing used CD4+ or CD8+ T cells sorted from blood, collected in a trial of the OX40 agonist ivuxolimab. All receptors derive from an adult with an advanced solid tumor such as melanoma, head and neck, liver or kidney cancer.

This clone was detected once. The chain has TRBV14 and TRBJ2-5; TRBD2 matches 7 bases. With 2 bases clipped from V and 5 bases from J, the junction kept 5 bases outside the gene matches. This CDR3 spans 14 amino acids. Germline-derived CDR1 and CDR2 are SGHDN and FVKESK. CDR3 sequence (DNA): TGTGCCAGCAGCCAATCTCTAGCGGTGGAGACCCAGTACTTC. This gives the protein CASSQSLAVETQYF. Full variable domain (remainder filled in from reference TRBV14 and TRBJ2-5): EAGVTQFPSHSVIEKGQTVTLRCDPISGHDNLYWYRRVMGKEIKFLLHFVKESKQDESGMPNNRFLAERTGGTYSTLKVQPAELEDSGVYFCASSQSLAVETQYFGPGTRLLVL.

As DNA, the CDR3 is TGTGCCAGCAGTTGGGTACAGGGGGGGGGCTACACCTTC. It yields the protein CASSWVQGGGYTF. The V gene is TRBV27, the J gene TRBJ1-2, with 8 bases matching TRBD1. The J segment lost 8 bases and the V segment lost 4 bases, leaving 6 bases of the junction unmatched. Per germline, CDR1 MNHEY and CDR2 SMNVEV (reference sequence). The CDR3 contains 13 residues.

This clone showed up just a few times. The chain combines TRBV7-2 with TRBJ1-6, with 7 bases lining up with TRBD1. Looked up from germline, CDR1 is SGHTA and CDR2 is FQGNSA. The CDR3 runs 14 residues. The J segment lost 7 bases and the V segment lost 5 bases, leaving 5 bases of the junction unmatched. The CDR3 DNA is TGTGCCAGCAGCCAAGACAGGGTAAATTCACCCCTCCACTTT. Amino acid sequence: CASSQDRVNSPLHF.

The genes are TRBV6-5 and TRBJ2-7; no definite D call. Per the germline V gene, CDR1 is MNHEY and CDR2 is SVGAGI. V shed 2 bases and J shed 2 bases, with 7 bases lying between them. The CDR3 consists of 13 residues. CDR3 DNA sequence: TGTGCCAGCAGTTACCGGCTTACCTACGAGCAGTACTTC. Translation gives CASSYRLTYEQYF.

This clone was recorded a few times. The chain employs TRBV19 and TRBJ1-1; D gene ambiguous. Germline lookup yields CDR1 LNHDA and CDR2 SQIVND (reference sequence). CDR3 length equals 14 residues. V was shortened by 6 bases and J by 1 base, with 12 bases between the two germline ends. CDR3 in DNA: TGTGCCAGTAGGATACAGACTAGGAACACTGAAGCTTTCTTT. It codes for CASRIQTRNTEAFF.

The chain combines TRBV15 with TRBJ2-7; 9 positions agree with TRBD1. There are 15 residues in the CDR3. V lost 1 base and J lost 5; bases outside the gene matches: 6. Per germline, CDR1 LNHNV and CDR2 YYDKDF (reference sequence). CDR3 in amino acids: CATSRAGTGSHEQYF. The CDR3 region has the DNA TGTGCCACCAGCAGAGCCGGGACAGGGAGCCACGAGCAGTACTTC.

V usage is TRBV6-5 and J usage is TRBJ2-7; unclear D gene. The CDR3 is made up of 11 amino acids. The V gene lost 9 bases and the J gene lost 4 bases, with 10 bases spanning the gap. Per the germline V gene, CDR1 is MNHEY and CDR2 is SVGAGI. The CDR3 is CASKSSYEQYF. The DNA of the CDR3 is TGTGCCAGTAAATCATCGTACGAGCAGTACTTC.

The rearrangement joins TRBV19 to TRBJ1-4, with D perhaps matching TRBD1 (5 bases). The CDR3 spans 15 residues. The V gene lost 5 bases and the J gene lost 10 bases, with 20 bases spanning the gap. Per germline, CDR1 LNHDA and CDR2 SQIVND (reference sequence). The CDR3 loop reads CASSPVGAGIGKLFF. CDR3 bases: TGTGCCAGTAGTCCAGTAGGGGCAGGGATTGGAAAACTGTTTTTT.

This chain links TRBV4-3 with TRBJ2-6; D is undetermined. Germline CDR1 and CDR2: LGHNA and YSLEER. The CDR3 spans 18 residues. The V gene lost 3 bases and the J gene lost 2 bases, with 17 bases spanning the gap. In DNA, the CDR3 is TGCGCCAGCAGCCAGGCTCCCCCGACGGTGGCTGGGGCCAACGTCCTGACTTTC. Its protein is CASSQAPPTVAGANVLTF.

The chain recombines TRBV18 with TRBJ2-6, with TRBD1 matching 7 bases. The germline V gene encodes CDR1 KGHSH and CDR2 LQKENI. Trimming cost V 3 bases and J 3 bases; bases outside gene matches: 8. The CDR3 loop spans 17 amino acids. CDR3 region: CASSPDRVGFGANVLTF. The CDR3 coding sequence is TGTGCCAGCTCACCTGACAGGGTAGGCTTTGGGGCCAACGTCCTGACTTTC.

The CDR3 reads CASSPRGRGETQYF. CDR3 nucleotides: TGTGCCAGTAGCCCCAGGGGGCGGGGGGAGACCCAGTACTTC. The V call is TRBV19, the J call TRBJ2-5; tentatively, D is TRBD1 (8 bases). The CDR3 length is 14 residues. V lost 6 bases and J lost 5, with 16 bases in between. In germline, CDR1 is LNHDA, CDR2 SQIVND (reference sequence). Drawing the rest from reference TRBV19 and TRBJ2-5, the complete variable domain is DGGITQSPKYLFRKEGQNVTLSCEQNLNHDAMYWYRQDPGQGLRLIYYSQIVNDFQKGDIAEGYSVSREKKESFPLTVTSAQKNPTAFYLCASSPRGRGETQYFGPGTRLLVL.

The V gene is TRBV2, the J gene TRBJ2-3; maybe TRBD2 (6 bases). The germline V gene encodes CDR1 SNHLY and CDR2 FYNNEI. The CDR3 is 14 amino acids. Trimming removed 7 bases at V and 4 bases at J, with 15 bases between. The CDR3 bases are TGTGCCAGCAACGGCGGGATTTACCCAGATACGCAGTATTTT. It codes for CASNGGIYPDTQYF.

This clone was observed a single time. This CDR3 is CASTTDLNIQYF. The CDR3, as DNA: TGTGCCAGCACAACCGATCTAAACATTCAGTACTTC. This chain uses TRBV2 with TRBJ2-4; D remains unclear. Germline CDR1 SNHLY, CDR2 FYNNEI. Deletions cut 7 bases from V and 6 bases from J, with 10 bases between. The CDR3 covers 12 residues.

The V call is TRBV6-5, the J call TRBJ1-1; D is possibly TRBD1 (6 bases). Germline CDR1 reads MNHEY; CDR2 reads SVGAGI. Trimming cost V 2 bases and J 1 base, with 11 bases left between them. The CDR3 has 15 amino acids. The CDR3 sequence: CASSYGWGPNTEAFF. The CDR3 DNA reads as TGTGCCAGCAGTTACGGGTGGGGGCCGAACACTGAAGCTTTCTTT.

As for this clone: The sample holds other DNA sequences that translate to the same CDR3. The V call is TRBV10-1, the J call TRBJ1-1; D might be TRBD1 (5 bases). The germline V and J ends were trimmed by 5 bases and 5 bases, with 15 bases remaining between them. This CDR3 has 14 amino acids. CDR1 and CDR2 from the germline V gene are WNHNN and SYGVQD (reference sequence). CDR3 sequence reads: CASSSTGSGTEAFF. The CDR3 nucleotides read TGCGCCAGCAGTTCAACAGGAAGTGGAACTGAAGCTTTCTTT.

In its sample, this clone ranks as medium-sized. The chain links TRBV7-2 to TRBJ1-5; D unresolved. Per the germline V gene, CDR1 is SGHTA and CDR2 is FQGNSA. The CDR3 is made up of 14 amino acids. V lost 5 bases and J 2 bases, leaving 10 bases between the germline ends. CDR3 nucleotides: TGTGCCAGCAGCCCCCGGGGAGGCAATCAGCCCCAGCATTTT. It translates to CASSPRGGNQPQHF.

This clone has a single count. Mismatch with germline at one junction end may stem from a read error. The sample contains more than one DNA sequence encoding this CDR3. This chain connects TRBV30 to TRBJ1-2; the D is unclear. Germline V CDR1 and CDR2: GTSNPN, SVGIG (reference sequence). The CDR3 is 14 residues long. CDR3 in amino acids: CAWSAGMGNYGYTF. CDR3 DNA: TGTGCTTGGAGTGCGGGGATGGGTAACTATGGCTACACCTTC.

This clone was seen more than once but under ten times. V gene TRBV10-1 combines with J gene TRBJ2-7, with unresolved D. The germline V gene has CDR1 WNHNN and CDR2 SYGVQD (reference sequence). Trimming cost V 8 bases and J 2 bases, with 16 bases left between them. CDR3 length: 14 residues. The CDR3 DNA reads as TGCGCCAGCGGTGCGATGGGGTCTCCCTACGAGCAGTACTTC. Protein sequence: CASGAMGSPYEQYF.

The CDR3 DNA sequence: TGTGCCAGCAGTGTGGACAGGGGGCAAGCGGGTACTGAAGCTTTCTTT. It encodes CASSVDRGQAGTEAFF. The V call is TRBV6-1, the J call TRBJ1-1; 11 bases are shared with TRBD1. The germline V gene encodes CDR1 MNHNS and CDR2 SASEGT. The CDR3 totals 16 residues. Trimming cost V 4 bases and J 5 bases; bases outside gene matches: 9.

CDR3 nucleotides: TGTGCCAGCAGCTTAGGTATAGGAACCAGAGAGACCCAGTACTTC. Translating it yields CASSLGIGTRETQYF. This chain uses TRBV7-8 with TRBJ2-5; D uncertain. Trimming removed 1 base from V and 4 bases from J, with 13 bases in between. Germline V CDR1 and CDR2: SGHVS, FQNEAQ. The CDR3 sequence is 15 residues long.

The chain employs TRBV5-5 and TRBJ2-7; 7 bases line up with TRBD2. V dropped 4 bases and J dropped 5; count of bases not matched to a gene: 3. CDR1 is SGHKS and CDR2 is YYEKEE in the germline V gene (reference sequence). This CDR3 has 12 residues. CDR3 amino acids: CASSTREDEQYF. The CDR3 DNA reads TGTGCCAGCAGCACTCGGGAGGACGAGCAGTACTTC.

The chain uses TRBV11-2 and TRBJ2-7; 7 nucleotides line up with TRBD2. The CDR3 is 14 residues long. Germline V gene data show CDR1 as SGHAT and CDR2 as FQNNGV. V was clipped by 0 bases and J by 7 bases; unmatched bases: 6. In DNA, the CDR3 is TGTGCCAGCAGCTTAGAAGTCGCAGCGGGAGAGCAGTACTTC. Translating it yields CASSLEVAAGEQYF.

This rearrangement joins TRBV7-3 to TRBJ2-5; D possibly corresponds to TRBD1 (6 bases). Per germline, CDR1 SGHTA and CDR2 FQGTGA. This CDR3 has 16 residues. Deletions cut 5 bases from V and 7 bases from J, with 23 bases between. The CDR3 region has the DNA TGTGCCAGCAGCCCAGCCTCGACAGGACAAGTTGGGACCCAGTACTTC. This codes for CASSPASTGQVGTQYF.

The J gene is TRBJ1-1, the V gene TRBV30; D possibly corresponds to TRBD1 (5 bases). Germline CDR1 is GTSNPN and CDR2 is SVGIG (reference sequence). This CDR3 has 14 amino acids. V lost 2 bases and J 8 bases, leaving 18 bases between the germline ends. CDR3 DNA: TGTGCCTGGAGTACGGGGACGGGAAGGCTAGAAGCTTTCTTT. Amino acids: CAWSTGTGRLEAFF.

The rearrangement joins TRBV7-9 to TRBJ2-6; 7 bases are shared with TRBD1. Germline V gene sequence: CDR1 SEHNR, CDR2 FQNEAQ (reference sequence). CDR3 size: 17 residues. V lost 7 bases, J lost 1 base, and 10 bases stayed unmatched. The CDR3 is CASTPGQRKSGANVLTF. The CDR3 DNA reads TGTGCCAGCACCCCGGGACAGCGCAAGTCTGGGGCCAACGTCCTGACTTTC.

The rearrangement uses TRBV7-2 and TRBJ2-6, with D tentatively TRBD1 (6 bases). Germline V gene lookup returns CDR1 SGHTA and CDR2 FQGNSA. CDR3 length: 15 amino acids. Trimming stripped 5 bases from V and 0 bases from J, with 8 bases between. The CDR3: CASSRGGSGANVLTF. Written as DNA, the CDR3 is TGTGCCAGCAGCCGAGGGGGCTCTGGGGCCAACGTCCTGACTTTC.